This TCR beta chain stems from a study of blood T cell repertoires in COVID-19. Overall study context: PBMCs, B-cell-depleted T cells, or T cells were the source of the cDNA or gDNA that made up the material.

V dropped 7 bases and J dropped 2 bases, with 6 bases sitting between them. The CDR3 runs to 12 residues. Looked up from germline, CDR1 is WSHSY and CDR2 is SAAADI. Original processing notes: Estimation of nucleated cell counts was performed using reference gene primer amplification. Clones were sequenced by immunoSEQ multiplex PCR, and TCRdb holds only the in-frame ones, with some missing. The V and J calls and clone size were taken over from that table, and D and trimming were inferred from the DNA. The table lists about 120,000 clones, about 88% of them singletons. V gene TRBV10-2 combines with J gene TRBJ1-5; D is unclear. Sequences were obtained from peripheral blood. The TCR originated in a woman of 80 years or more with acute or convalescent COVID-19. The CDR3 is CASTTGNQPQHF. The CDR3 DNA reads TGCGCCAGCACCACAGGCAATCAGCCCCAGCATTTT.